The present T cell receptor (beta chain) was sequenced within a study of cytomegalovirus exposure and HLA in healthy donors. Trimming removed 0 bases from V and 4 bases from J, with 17 bases in between. The length of the CDR3 is 17 residues. The V gene's germline CDR1 is SGHNT and CDR2 YYREEE (reference sequence). 13 Jbeta primers and 60 Vbeta primers were used for the PCR. Measured with immunoSEQ multiplex PCR; TCRdb has only the in-frame clones, and not every one. The sample's table shows over 100,000 clones. The sample was PBMCs. This receptor was obtained from a woman in her 40s in good health and CMV-seropositive. The chain carries TRBV5-4 and TRBJ2-1, with D tentatively TRBD2 (6 bases). Here the CDR3 reads CASSLAIRLATYNEQFF. The CDR3 DNA sequence: TGTGCCAGCAGCTTGGCCATCCGGCTAGCGACTTACAATGAGCAGTTCTTC. Together with reference TRBV5-4 and TRBJ2-1, the CDR3 gives the full variable domain: ETGVTQSPTHLIKTRGQQVTLRCSSQSGHNTVSWYQQALGQGPQFIFQYYREEENGRGNFPPRFSGLQFPNYSSELNVNALELDDSALYLCASSLAIRLATYNEQFFGPGTRLTVL.